This T cell receptor beta chain comes out of a study of blood T cell repertoires in COVID-19. Profiling relied on immunoSEQ multiplex PCR, and the TCRdb table lists in-frame clones only, not all of them. This table holds roughly 290,000 clones, around 89% found once. The germline V gene encodes CDR1 MNHNY and CDR2 SVGAGI (reference sequence). CDR3 size: 13 residues. The V gene lost 7 bases and the J gene lost 0 bases, with 7 bases spanning the gap. Sequencing was carried out using peripheral blood. The sequence came from a man under 40 with acute or convalescent COVID-19. The gene calls are TRBV6-6 and TRBJ1-5; D gene uncertain. Here the CDR3 DNA reads TGTGCCAGCATAAACTATAGCAATCAGCCCCAGCATTTT. It codes for CASINYSNQPQHF.